These T cell receptor beta chains were read from a single sample in a study of T cell repertoires in cytomegalovirus infection. MiXCR was run by TCRdb on the reads, yielding one entry per CDR3 protein. The profile shows over 200,000 distinct CDR3 sequences, roughly an eighth of them singletons. The sequencing input was PBMCs. These receptors came from a human donor in good health (CMV status not recorded). Some clones in this sample may be carry-over from other donors' samples. Both conserved end residues are part of each CDR3. Fields, in order: clone size, V gene, D gene, J gene, CDR3 protein, CDR3 DNA. D genes are given only for firm matches. Clone sizes are given selectively: once, few, many, or a class where the clone is expanded.

clone size: -; V gene: TRBV20-1; D gene: TRBD1; J gene: TRBJ1-2; CDR3 protein: CSAQGTGNYGYTF; CDR3 DNA: TGCAGTGCACAAGGGACAGGGAACTATGGCTACACCTTC
clone size: many; V gene: TRBV6-1; D gene: -; J gene: TRBJ2-2; CDR3 protein: CASSAEEGSTGELFF; CDR3 DNA: TGTGCCAGCAGTGCAGAGGAGGGGTCCACCGGGGAGCTGTTTTTT
clone size: -; V gene: TRBV19; D gene: -; J gene: TRBJ2-5; CDR3 protein: CASKTRSAGQETQYF; CDR3 DNA: TGTGCCAGCAAGACTAGGTCGGCTGGCCAAGAGACCCAGTACTTC
clone size: many; V gene: TRBV7-2; D gene: TRBD1; J gene: TRBJ2-2; CDR3 protein: CASSHLGTGVGTGELFF; CDR3 DNA: TGTGCCAGCAGCCACCTCGGGACAGGGGTCGGCACCGGGGAGCTGTTTTTT
clone size: -; V gene: TRBV6-1; D gene: -; J gene: TRBJ2-1; CDR3 protein: CASKLGEGTYNEQFF; CDR3 DNA: TGTGCCAGCAAGTTGGGTGAGGGCACCTACAATGAGCAGTTCTTC
clone size: many; V gene: TRBV28; D gene: -; J gene: TRBJ1-5; CDR3 protein: CASSLLRVLGAPQHF; CDR3 DNA: TGTGCCAGCAGTCTGCTCAGGGTTTTAGGTGCGCCCCAGCATTTT
clone size: few; V gene: TRBV3-1; D gene: TRBD1; J gene: TRBJ1-1; CDR3 protein: CASRLGQGFLMNTEAFF; CDR3 DNA: TGTGCCAGCAGGCTGGGACAGGGATTCCTTATGAACACTGAAGCTTTCTTT
clone size: many; V gene: TRBV7-2; D gene: -; J gene: TRBJ1-1; CDR3 protein: CASSLGPGGAFF; CDR3 DNA: TGTGCCAGCAGCTTAGGTCCAGGCGGAGCTTTCTTT
clone size: many; V gene: TRBV2; D gene: TRBD1; J gene: TRBJ2-1; CDR3 protein: CASNPTGVNEQFF; CDR3 DNA: TGTGCCAGCAACCCAACAGGGGTCAATGAGCAGTTCTTC
clone size: -; V gene: TRBV29-1; D gene: -; J gene: TRBJ2-7; CDR3 protein: CSVEGYAEQYF; CDR3 DNA: TGCAGCGTTGAGGGTTATGCGGAGCAGTACTTC
clone size: many; V gene: TRBV19; D gene: -; J gene: TRBJ1-1; CDR3 protein: CASSLGQGTEAFF; CDR3 DNA: TGTGCCAGCAGTTTAGGGCAGGGCACTGAAGCTTTCTTT
clone size: -; V gene: TRBV14; D gene: -; J gene: TRBJ1-1; CDR3 protein: CASRLDGNTEAFF; CDR3 DNA: TGTGCCAGCAGACTGGACGGGAACACTGAAGCTTTCTTT
clone size: -; V gene: TRBV7-9; D gene: -; J gene: TRBJ2-5; CDR3 protein: CASSQDGAFSETQYF; CDR3 DNA: TGTGCCAGCAGTCAAGACGGGGCCTTCTCAGAGACCCAGTACTTC
clone size: once; V gene: TRBV5-1; D gene: -; J gene: TRBJ2-1; CDR3 protein: CASSFFHGNEQFF; CDR3 DNA: TGCGCCAGCAGCTTCTTCCACGGAAATGAGCAGTTCTTC
clone size: -; V gene: TRBV5-1; D gene: -; J gene: TRBJ2-1; CDR3 protein: CASSFDLLQFF; CDR3 DNA: TGCGCCAGCAGCTTCGACCTTCTTCAGTTCTTC
clone size: few; V gene: TRBV2; D gene: -; J gene: TRBJ1-1; CDR3 protein: CARRRANTEAFF; CDR3 DNA: TGTGCCAGGAGACGGGCGAACACTGAAGCTTTCTTT
clone size: many; V gene: TRBV7-2; D gene: -; J gene: TRBJ1-3; CDR3 protein: CASSLAPSHGSSGNTIYF; CDR3 DNA: TGTGCCAGCAGCTTAGCCCCTTCCCACGGGAGCTCTGGAAACACCATATATTTT
clone size: many; V gene: TRBV28; D gene: -; J gene: TRBJ2-7; CDR3 protein: CASSSMVARTGEQYF; CDR3 DNA: TGTGCCAGCAGTTCAATGGTCGCCCGGACCGGGGAGCAGTACTTC
clone size: few; V gene: TRBV20-1; D gene: -; J gene: TRBJ1-2; CDR3 protein: CSATNRDGYTF; CDR3 DNA: TGCAGTGCCACAAACCGGGATGGCTACACCTTC
clone size: many; V gene: TRBV7-2; D gene: -; J gene: TRBJ2-7; CDR3 protein: CASSFLGSEQYF; CDR3 DNA: TGTGCCAGCAGCTTTCTGGGATCCGAGCAGTACTTC
clone size: few; V gene: TRBV23-1; D gene: TRBD1; J gene: TRBJ2-7; CDR3 protein: CASSTRRDRGLDYYEQYF; CDR3 DNA: TGCGCCAGCAGTACGCGCCGGGACAGGGGGCTTGATTACTACGAGCAGTACTTC
clone size: -; V gene: TRBV7-3; D gene: -; J gene: TRBJ1-1; CDR3 protein: CASSLPQDTEAFF; CDR3 DNA: TGTGCCAGCAGCTTACCGCAGGACACTGAAGCTTTCTTT
clone size: many; V gene: TRBV7-2; D gene: TRBD2; J gene: TRBJ2-6; CDR3 protein: CASSERLASSGANVLTF; CDR3 DNA: TGTGCCAGCAGCGAGAGACTAGCGTCCTCTGGGGCCAACGTCCTGACTTTC
clone size: many; V gene: TRBV7-6; D gene: -; J gene: TRBJ1-2; CDR3 protein: CASSLAGPSGYTF; CDR3 DNA: TGTGCCAGCAGCTTAGCGGGTCCGAGTGGCTACACCTTC
clone size: many; V gene: TRBV12-3/TRBV12-4; D gene: TRBD1; J gene: TRBJ1-1; CDR3 protein: CASSLKSGGNTEAFF; CDR3 DNA: TGTGCCAGCAGTTTAAAGTCAGGGGGTAACACTGAAGCTTTCTTT
clone size: -; V gene: TRBV20-1; D gene: TRBD2; J gene: TRBJ2-1; CDR3 protein: CSAKGLAEVNEQFF; CDR3 DNA: TGCAGTGCAAAGGGACTAGCGGAGGTTAATGAGCAGTTCTTC
clone size: few; V gene: TRBV4-2; D gene: -; J gene: TRBJ2-5; CDR3 protein: CASSRGTLEFQETQYF; CDR3 DNA: TGTGCCAGCAGCCGCGGGACATTGGAATTCCAAGAGACCCAGTACTTC
clone size: many; V gene: TRBV7-9; D gene: -; J gene: TRBJ1-2; CDR3 protein: CASSPRGELDGYTF; CDR3 DNA: TGTGCCAGCAGCCCGCGGGGGGAGTTAGATGGCTACACCTTC
clone size: many; V gene: TRBV7-2; D gene: TRBD1; J gene: TRBJ2-1; CDR3 protein: CASSPGTGWGEQFF; CDR3 DNA: TGTGCCAGCAGCCCCGGGACAGGGTGGGGTGAGCAGTTCTTC
clone size: -; V gene: TRBV4-3; D gene: TRBD2; J gene: TRBJ2-1; CDR3 protein: CASSQKEWGASGSRYNEQFF; CDR3 DNA: TGCGCCAGCAGCCAAAAGGAGTGGGGAGCAAGCGGGAGTAGGTACAATGAGCAGTTCTTC
clone size: -; V gene: TRBV29-1; D gene: -; J gene: TRBJ2-5; CDR3 protein: CSVVRTRVQYF; CDR3 DNA: TGCAGCGTTGTCCGGACCAGAGTCCAGTACTTC
clone size: many; V gene: TRBV7-3; D gene: -; J gene: TRBJ1-6; CDR3 protein: CASSSSGGSPLHF; CDR3 DNA: TGTGCCAGCAGCTCCTCTGGGGGTTCACCCCTCCACTTT
clone size: many; V gene: TRBV7-2; D gene: -; J gene: TRBJ2-7; CDR3 protein: CASSLTGAISYEQYF; CDR3 DNA: TGTGCCAGCAGCTTAACGGGGGCAATTTCCTACGAGCAGTACTTC